A selection of T cell receptor beta chains follows, all from one sample in a study of a mutant IDH1 vaccine in newly diagnosed glioma. No antigen has been assigned to these receptors. The protocol was immunoSEQ multiplex PCR, while the TCRdb copy is restricted to in-frame clones and leaves out a portion. Among around 32,000 clones, approximately 82% were seen once, and the ten largest hold 6% to 7.5%. Sample: PBMCs, taken from a glioma patient whose treatment included an IDH1 peptide vaccine. All receptors come from a woman younger than 35 with glioma. Both conserved end residues are part of each CDR3. The order of the fields is V gene, D gene, clone size, J gene, CDR3 protein, CDR3 DNA. A D gene is named only where the DNA matches it firmly. Not every row has a clone size; where given, it reads once, few, many or a size class.

TRBV10-3,NA,NA,TRBJ2-7,CAISAGTGTYEQYF,TGTGCCATCAGTGCTGGGACTGGGACCTACGAGCAGTACTTC
TRBV18,NA,NA,TRBJ1-4,CASSPSFANEKLFF,TGTGCCAGCTCACCAAGTTTCGCGAACGAAAAACTGTTTTTT
TRBV5-1,TRBD2,NA,TRBJ2-5,CASSWLAGGSETQYF,TGCGCCAGCAGCTGGCTAGCGGGGGGTAGTGAGACCCAGTACTTC
TRBV28,TRBD2,NA,TRBJ2-1,CASRSSGSSYNEQFF,TGTGCCAGCAGGTCTAGCGGGAGCTCCTACAATGAGCAGTTCTTC
TRBV7-2,TRBD1,NA,TRBJ1-1,CASSPWTGNTEAFF,TGTGCCAGCAGCCCATGGACAGGGAACACTGAAGCTTTCTTT
TRBV7-9,NA,NA,TRBJ1-5,CASSPPKKVYSNQPQHF,TGTGCCAGCAGCCCCCCCAAAAAGGTTTATAGCAATCAGCCCCAGCATTTT
TRBV11-2,NA,NA,TRBJ2-2,CASSLQAANTGELFF,TGTGCCAGCAGCTTACAGGCAGCGAACACCGGGGAGCTGTTTTTT
TRBV10-3,NA,NA,TRBJ1-2,CAISDTLDAVGDYGYTF,TGTGCCATCAGTGATACCCTCGATGCGGTCGGGGACTATGGCTACACCTTC
TRBV5-4,NA,NA,TRBJ2-7,CASSSDLTYEQYF,TGTGCCAGCAGCTCGGACCTAACCTACGAGCAGTACTTC
TRBV2,TRBD1,NA,TRBJ2-5,CASSVNRGETQYF,TGTGCCAGCAGTGTGAACAGGGGAGAGACCCAGTACTTC
TRBV5-1,NA,NA,TRBJ1-6,CASSLGSGNGNSPLHF,TGCGCCAGCAGCTTGGGGTCGGGGAATGGGAATTCACCCCTCCACTTT
TRBV7-2,NA,NA,TRBJ2-7,CASTPASGYGQYF,TGTGCCAGCACACCCGCTTCCGGTTACGGGCAGTACTTC
TRBV6-1,NA,NA,TRBJ2-7,CASTTGQFTSYEQYF,TGTGCCAGCACCACCGGACAGTTTACCTCCTACGAGCAGTACTTC
TRBV4-1,NA,NA,TRBJ2-2,CASSQINRELFF,TGCGCCAGCAGCCAGATCAATCGGGAGCTGTTTTTT
TRBV2,NA,NA,TRBJ1-5,CASSEERDQPQHF,TGTGCCAGCAGTGAGGAGAGAGATCAGCCCCAGCATTTT
TRBV7-9,NA,NA,TRBJ1-3,CASSLALVGTGNTIYF,TGTGCCAGCAGCTTAGCGCTGGTCGGCACTGGAAACACCATATATTTT
TRBV10-3,NA,NA,TRBJ2-5,CAITGGGQETQYF,TGTGCCATCACCGGAGGAGGGCAAGAGACCCAGTACTTC
TRBV4-3,TRBD1,NA,TRBJ1-2,CASSQTQGVRYGYTF,TGCGCCAGCAGCCAGACACAGGGGGTGCGGTATGGCTACACCTTC
TRBV5-6,NA,once,TRBJ2-7,CASSLAQGYEQYF,TGTGCCAGCAGCTTGGCCCAGGGTTACGAGCAGTACTTC
TRBV7-9,NA,NA,TRBJ2-1,CASSSSNEQFF,TGTGCCAGCAGCTCCTCCAATGAGCAGTTCTTC
TRBV4-1,NA,NA,TRBJ2-2,CASSQDNRIGTWNTGELFF,TGCGCCAGCAGCCAAGATAACAGAATCGGGACTTGGAACACCGGGGAGCTGTTTTTT
TRBV5-1,NA,NA,TRBJ1-3,CASSLADRMGSGNTIYF,TGCGCCAGCAGCTTGGCCGACAGGATGGGGTCTGGAAACACCATATATTTT
TRBV29-1,TRBD2,NA,TRBJ2-3,CSVSKAAGGLGDTQYF,TGCAGCGTATCTAAGGCCGCGGGGGGTTTGGGAGATACGCAGTATTTT
TRBV28,NA,NA,TRBJ1-1,CASSPPQSNTEAFF,TGTGCCAGCAGTCCCCCTCAGTCTAACACTGAAGCTTTCTTT
TRBV6-6,TRBD1,NA,TRBJ1-5,CASSSQGAMSNQPQHF,TGTGCCAGCAGTTCACAGGGGGCGATGAGCAATCAGCCCCAGCATTTT
TRBV27,NA,NA,TRBJ2-7,CASGALGEQYF,TGTGCCAGCGGCGCTTTGGGCGAGCAGTACTTC
TRBV6-1,NA,once,TRBJ1-4,CATYLTSGKNEKLFF,TGTGCCACCTACCTCACATCGGGGAAGAATGAAAAACTGTTTTTT
TRBV4-1,NA,NA,TRBJ1-1,CASSQRDAKLNTEAFF,TGCGCCAGCAGCCAAAGGGACGCAAAATTGAACACTGAAGCTTTCTTT